This T cell receptor beta chain was retrieved from a study of blood T cell repertoires in COVID-19 (TCRdb year 2020). Turning to the overall study: Collaborator samples came from the United States, Italy and Spain and covered acute and convalescent phases of COVID-19. The prospective study material was composed of cDNA or gDNA derived from T cells, B-cell-depleted T cells, or PBMCs. Subjects who had been exposed to COVID-19, were actively infected with it, or had recovered from it provided the deeply sampled blood TCRbeta repertoires that made up the dataset. The repertoires were made available in a free public database intended to serve as a resource for research on the immune response to SARS-CoV-2. The samples were drawn from two sources: the first 160 participants of the ongoing ImmuneRACE study, and 950 to 1,500 subjects contributed by 6 global collaborators. The sample metadata nearly always contained a de-identified subject ID, COVID-19 status, age in years and sex. Where available, HLA class I and class II types were obtained from metadata supplied by the sample provider rather than from assay-based typing. The paper as a whole reports these results and caveats: The quantity of clinical and demographic metadata differed by source and by participant and was supplied without curation.

The germline V gene (reference sequence) specifies MNHEY as CDR1 and SMNVEV as CDR2. The CDR3, cysteine through phenylalanine, is 18 amino acids long. The entry retains the CDR3 DNA only, 54 bases that are in frame from base 1. At the junction V is shortened by 7 bases and J by 6 bases; bases outside the gene matches: 18. The collaborating institutions used their own protocols to collect whole blood in K2EDTA tubes. For TCRbeta analysis, collaborators shipped samples as frozen whole blood, isolated PBMCs, or DNA extracted from either of those sample types. Concerning this clone: Its antigen is currently not known. Qualities for individual bases were not recorded, and no much larger clone is one base off.

TCRbeta CDR3 regions were amplified from genomic DNA by means of the immunoSEQ Assay, a bias-controlled multiplex PCR. The study's own analysis went as follows. The number of nucleated cells in each sample was estimated from the amplification of reference gene primers within the assay. To quantify the absolute abundance of each unique TCRbeta CDR3 rearrangement, sequence reads were collapsed and filtered. For each sample, productive Simpson clonality was calculated as the square root of Simpson's diversity index over productive rearrangements. TCRdb re-hosts the immuneACCESS table, in-frame sequences only. Its copies lack some clones; in the studies checked, an unresolved V gene accounts for under half of them, and the cause for the rest is not known. V and J calls and clone size follow that table, whereas D and trimming were derived from the DNA. The sample records a few hundred thousand clones, 88% of which are singletons. In total, the top ten clones hold about 8.6% of the sample.

The sequencing input was peripheral blood. This sequence originates from a young man with active or convalescent COVID-19. The chain is made from TRBV27 and TRBJ1-6, and 7 junction bases match TRBD1. The sequenced DNA: TGTGCCAGCATCCAAGACGCCCGCGACAGGGAATTTAATTCACCCCTCCACTTT. Its protein is CASIQDARDREFNSPLHF.